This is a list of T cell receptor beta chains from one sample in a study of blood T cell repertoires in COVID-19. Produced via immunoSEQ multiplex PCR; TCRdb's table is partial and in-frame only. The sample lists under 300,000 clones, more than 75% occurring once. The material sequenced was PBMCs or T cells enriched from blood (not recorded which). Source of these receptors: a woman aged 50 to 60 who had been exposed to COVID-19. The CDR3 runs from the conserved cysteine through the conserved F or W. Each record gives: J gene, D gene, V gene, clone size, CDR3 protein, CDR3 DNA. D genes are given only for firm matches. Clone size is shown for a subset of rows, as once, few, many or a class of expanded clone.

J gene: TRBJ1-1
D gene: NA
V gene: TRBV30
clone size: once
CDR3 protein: CAWSVQLNTEAFF
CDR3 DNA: TGTGCCTGGAGTGTACAACTGAACACTGAAGCTTTCTTT

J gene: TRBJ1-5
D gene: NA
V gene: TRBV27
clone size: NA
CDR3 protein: CASSLGRNSNQPQHF
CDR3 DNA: TGTGCCAGCAGTTTAGGCAGAAATAGCAATCAGCCCCAGCATTTT

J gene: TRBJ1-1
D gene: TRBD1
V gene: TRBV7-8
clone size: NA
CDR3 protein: CASSLWDSNTEAFF
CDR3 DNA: TGTGCCAGCAGCTTATGGGACAGTAACACTGAAGCTTTCTTT

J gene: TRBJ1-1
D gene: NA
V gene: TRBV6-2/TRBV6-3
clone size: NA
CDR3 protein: CASSYGAAEAFF
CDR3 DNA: TGTGCCAGCAGTTACGGGGCGGCTGAAGCTTTCTTT

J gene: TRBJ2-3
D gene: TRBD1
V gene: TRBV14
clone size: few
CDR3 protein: CASSFPGGTQYF
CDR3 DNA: TGTGCCAGCAGCTTTCCAGGGGGCACGCAGTATTTT

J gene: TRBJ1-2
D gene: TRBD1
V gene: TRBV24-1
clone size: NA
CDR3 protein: CATSDGQGAWYGYTF
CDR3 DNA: TGTGCCACCAGTGATGGGCAGGGGGCTTGGTATGGCTACACCTTC

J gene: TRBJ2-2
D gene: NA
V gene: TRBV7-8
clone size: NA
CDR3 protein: CASSSHQGGELFF
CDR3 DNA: TGTGCCAGCAGCTCCCACCAGGGTGGGGAGCTGTTTTTT

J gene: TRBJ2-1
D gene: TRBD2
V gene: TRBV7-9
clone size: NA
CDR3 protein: CASSFPAGVRNEQFF
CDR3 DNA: TGTGCCAGCAGCTTCCCGGCGGGGGTTAGGAATGAGCAGTTCTTC

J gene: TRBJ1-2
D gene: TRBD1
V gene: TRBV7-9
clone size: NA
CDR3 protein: CASSLTGDGYTF
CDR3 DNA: TGTGCCAGCAGCTTAACAGGGGATGGCTACACCTTC

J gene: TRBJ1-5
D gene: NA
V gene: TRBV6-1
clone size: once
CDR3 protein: CASSEWGGSNQPQHF
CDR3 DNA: TGTGCCAGCAGTGAATGGGGAGGGAGCAATCAGCCCCAGCATTTT

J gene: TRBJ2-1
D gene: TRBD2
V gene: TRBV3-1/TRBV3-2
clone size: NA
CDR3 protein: CASSELAGAYNEQFF
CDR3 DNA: TGTGCCAGCAGCGAGCTAGCGGGGGCGTACAATGAGCAGTTCTTC

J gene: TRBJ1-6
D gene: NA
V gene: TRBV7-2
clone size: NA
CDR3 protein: CASLRDSVYNSPLHF
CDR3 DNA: TGTGCCAGCCTCAGGGATTCTGTCTATAATTCACCCCTCCACTTT

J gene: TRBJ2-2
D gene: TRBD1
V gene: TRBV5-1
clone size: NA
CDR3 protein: CASRSGTAEGGELFF
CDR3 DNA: TGCGCCAGCAGATCCGGGACAGCTGAGGGCGGGGAGCTGTTTTTT

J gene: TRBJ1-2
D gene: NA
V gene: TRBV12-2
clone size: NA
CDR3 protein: CASRSPSGTSNYGYTF
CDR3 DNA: TGTGCAAGTCGCTCACCCTCAGGCACTTCTAACTATGGCTACACCTTC

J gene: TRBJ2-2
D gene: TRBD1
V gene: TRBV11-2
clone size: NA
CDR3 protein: CASSPLTGRAPTGELFF
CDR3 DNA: TGTGCCAGCAGCCCTTTGACAGGGCGGGCGCCCACCGGGGAGCTGTTTTTT

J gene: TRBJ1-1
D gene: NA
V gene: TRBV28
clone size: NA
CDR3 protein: CASRPQQPTEAFF
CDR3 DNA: TGTGCCAGCAGGCCTCAACAACCCACTGAAGCTTTCTTT

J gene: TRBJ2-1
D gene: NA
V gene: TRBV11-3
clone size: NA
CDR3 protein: CASSPRGTLSEEQFF
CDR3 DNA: TGTGCCAGCAGCCCCCGCGGGACTCTCTCTGAAGAGCAGTTCTTC

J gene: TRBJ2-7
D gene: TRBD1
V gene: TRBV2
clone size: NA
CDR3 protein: CASRETGGPYYEQYF
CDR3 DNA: TGTGCCAGCAGGGAAACAGGGGGCCCTTACTACGAGCAGTACTTC

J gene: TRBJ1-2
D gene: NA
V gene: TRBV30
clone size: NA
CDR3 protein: CAWSQPQSRAYGYTF
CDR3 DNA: TGTGCCTGGAGTCAACCCCAGTCCAGGGCTTATGGCTACACCTTC

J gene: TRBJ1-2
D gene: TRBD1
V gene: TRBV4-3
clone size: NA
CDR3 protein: CASSPLGTGYGYTF
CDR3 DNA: TGCGCCAGCAGCCCCCTGGGGACAGGGTATGGCTACACCTTC

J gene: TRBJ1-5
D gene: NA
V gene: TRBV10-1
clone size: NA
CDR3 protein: CASSGEAANSHSNQPQHF
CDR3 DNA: TGCGCCAGCAGTGGGGAGGCAGCCAACTCTCATAGCAATCAGCCCCAGCATTTT

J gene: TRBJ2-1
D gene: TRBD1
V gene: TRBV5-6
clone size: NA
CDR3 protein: CASSLGQGYNEQFF
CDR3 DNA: TGTGCCAGCAGCTTGGGACAGGGATACAATGAGCAGTTCTTC

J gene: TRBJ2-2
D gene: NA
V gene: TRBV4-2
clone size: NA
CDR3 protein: CASRQGEEEDTGELFF
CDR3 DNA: TGTGCCAGCAGGCAAGGGGAGGAGGAGGACACCGGGGAGCTGTTTTTT

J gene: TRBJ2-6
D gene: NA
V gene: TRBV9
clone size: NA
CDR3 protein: CASSAEGRPPSGANVLTF
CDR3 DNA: TGTGCCAGCAGCGCGGAGGGACGGCCACCCTCTGGGGCCAACGTCCTGACTTTC

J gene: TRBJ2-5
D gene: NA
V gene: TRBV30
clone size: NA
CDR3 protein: CAWSGLGREETQYF
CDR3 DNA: TGTGCCTGGAGTGGTTTGGGCAGGGAAGAGACCCAGTACTTC

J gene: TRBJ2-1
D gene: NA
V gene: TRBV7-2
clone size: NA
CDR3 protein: CASSSGSGLNNEQFF
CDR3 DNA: TGTGCCAGCAGCTCAGGGTCGGGACTCAACAATGAGCAGTTCTTC

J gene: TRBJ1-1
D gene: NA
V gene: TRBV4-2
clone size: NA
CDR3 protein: CASSQDTGFTEAFF
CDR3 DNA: TGTGCCAGCAGCCAAGATACAGGGTTCACTGAAGCTTTCTTT

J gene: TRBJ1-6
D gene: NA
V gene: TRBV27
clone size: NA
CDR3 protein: CASPRDTGRPLHF
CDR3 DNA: TGTGCCAGCCCCCGGGACACAGGGCGTCCCCTCCACTTT

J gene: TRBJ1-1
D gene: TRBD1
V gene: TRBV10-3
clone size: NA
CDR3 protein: CAISADREDTEAFF
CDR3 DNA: TGTGCCATCAGTGCGGACAGGGAGGACACTGAAGCTTTCTTT

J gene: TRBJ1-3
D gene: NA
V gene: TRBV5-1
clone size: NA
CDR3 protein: CASSVEGRGSGNTIYF
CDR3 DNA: TGCGCCAGCAGCGTGGAGGGAAGGGGCTCTGGAAACACCATATATTTT

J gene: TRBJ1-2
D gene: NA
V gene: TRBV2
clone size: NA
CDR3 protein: CASSTTGIGYGYTF
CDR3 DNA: TGTGCCAGCAGTACGACAGGTATTGGCTATGGCTACACCTTC

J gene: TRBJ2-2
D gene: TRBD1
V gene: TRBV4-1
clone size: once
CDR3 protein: CASSQKTGARANTGELFF
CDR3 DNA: TGCGCCAGCAGCCAGAAGACAGGGGCTCGCGCGAACACCGGGGAGCTGTTTTTT

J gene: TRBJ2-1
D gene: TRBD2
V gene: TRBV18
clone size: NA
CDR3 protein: CASSRGIAGAYNEQFF
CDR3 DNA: TGTGCCAGCTCAAGGGGCATAGCGGGGGCCTACAATGAGCAGTTCTTC

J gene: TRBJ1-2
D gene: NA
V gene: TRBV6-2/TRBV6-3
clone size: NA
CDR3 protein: CASSVSGGDGYTF
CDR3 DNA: TGTGCCAGCAGTGTGTCGGGGGGAGATGGCTACACCTTC

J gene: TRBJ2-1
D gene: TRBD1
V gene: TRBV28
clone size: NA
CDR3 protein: CASTGQGISEQFF
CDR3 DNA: TGTGCCAGCACGGGACAGGGGATCAGTGAGCAGTTCTTC

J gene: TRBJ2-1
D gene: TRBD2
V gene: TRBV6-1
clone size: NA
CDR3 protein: CASSERGDSYNEQFF
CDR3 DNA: TGTGCCAGCAGTGAGCGGGGGGACTCCTACAATGAGCAGTTCTTC

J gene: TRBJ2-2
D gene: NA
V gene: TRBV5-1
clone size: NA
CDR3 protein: CASSSTGQITGELFF
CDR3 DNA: TGCGCCAGCAGCTCCACCGGACAGATCACCGGGGAGCTGTTTTTT

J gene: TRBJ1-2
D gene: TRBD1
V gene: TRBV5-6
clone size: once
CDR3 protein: CASSSSGTGPFNYGYTF
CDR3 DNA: TGTGCCAGCAGCTCATCCGGGACAGGACCCTTTAACTATGGCTACACCTTC

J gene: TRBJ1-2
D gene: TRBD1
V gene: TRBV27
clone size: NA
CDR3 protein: CASSSRTGRGGYTF
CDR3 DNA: TGTGCCAGCAGTTCAAGGACAGGGAGAGGTGGCTACACCTTC

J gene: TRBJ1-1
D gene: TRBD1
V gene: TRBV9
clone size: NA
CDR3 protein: CASSAGTGGEAFF
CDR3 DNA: TGTGCCAGCAGCGCCGGGACAGGCGGTGAAGCTTTCTTT

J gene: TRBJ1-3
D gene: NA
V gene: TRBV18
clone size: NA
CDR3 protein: CASSTVTGNTIYF
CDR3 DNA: TGTGCCAGCTCGACAGTCACTGGAAACACCATATATTTT

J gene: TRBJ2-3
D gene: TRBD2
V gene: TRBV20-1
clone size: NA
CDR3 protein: CSASLGGVTDTQYF
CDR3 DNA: TGCAGTGCTAGTCTCGGGGGGGTCACAGATACGCAGTATTTT

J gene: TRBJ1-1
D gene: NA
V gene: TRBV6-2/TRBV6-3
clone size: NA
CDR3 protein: CASSTSLTHTEAFF
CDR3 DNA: TGTGCCAGCAGTACTTCCCTCACCCACACTGAAGCTTTCTTT

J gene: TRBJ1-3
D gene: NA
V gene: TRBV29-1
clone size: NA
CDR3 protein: CSVEDVFDSPVSGNTIYF
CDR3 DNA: TGCAGCGTTGAAGATGTATTCGACAGCCCAGTCTCTGGAAACACCATATATTTT

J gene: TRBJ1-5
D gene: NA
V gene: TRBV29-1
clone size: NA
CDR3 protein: CSVGHNQPQHF
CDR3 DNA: TGCAGCGTTGGTCACAATCAGCCCCAGCATTTT

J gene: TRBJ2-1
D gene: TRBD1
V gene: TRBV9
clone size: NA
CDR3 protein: CASSVAGQGINEQFF
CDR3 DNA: TGTGCCAGCAGCGTAGCGGGACAGGGGATCAATGAGCAGTTCTTC

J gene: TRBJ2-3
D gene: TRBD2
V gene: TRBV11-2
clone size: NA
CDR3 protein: CASSSGSGGVLSTDTQYF
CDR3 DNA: TGTGCCAGCAGCTCAGGCAGCGGGGGAGTCCTTAGCACAGATACGCAGTATTTT

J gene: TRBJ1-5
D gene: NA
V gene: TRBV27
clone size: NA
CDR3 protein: CASSLGGPGRFYQPQHF
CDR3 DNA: TGTGCCAGCAGTTTGGGGGGACCGGGACGCTTTTATCAGCCCCAGCATTTT

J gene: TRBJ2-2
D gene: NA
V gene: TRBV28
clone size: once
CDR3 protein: CASSQNERRTGELFF
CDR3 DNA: TGTGCCAGCAGTCAAAACGAAAGGCGGACCGGGGAGCTGTTTTTT

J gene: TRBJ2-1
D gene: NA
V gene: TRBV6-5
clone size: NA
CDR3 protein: CASSYSPDNEQFF
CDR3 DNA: TGTGCCAGCAGTTACTCTCCCGACAATGAGCAGTTCTTC

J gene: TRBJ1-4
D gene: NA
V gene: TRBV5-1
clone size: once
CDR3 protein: CASNFEGGPNEKLFF
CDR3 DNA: TGCGCCAGCAACTTCGAAGGAGGCCCCAATGAAAAACTGTTTTTT

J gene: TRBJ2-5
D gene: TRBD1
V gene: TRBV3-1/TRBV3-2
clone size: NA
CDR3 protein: CASSRGQETQYF
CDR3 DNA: TGTGCCAGCAGCCGGGGACAGGAGACCCAGTACTTC

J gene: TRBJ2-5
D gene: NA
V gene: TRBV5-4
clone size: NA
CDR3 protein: CASSLEGPLQETQYF
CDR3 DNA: TGTGCCAGCAGCTTGGAGGGGCCACTCCAAGAGACCCAGTACTTC

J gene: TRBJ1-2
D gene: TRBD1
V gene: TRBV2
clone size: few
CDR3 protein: CASRADRGSDGYTF
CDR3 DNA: TGTGCCAGCAGAGCAGACAGGGGAAGTGATGGCTACACCTTC

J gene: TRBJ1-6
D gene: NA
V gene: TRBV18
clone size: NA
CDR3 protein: CASSPDIPRSPLHF
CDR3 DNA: TGTGCCAGCTCACCTGACATCCCCAGGTCACCCCTCCACTTT

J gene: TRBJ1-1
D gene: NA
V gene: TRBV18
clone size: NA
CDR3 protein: CASSPRGGDTEAFF
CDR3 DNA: TGTGCCAGCTCACCTAGAGGGGGAGACACTGAAGCTTTCTTT